This T cell receptor (beta chain) is drawn from a study of OX40 agonist ivuxolimab in advanced cancers. Study as a whole: At 82.7% male, the cohort had a mean age of about 55 years, ranging from about 23 to 79.

Autoimmune disease history or systemic immunosuppression led to patient exclusion. Method: immunoSEQ multiplex PCR; TCRdb's copy keeps in-frame clones and lacks some. The sample has roughly 50,000 clones, 80% to 90% seen once. Only one count was recorded for this clone. Its antigen is unidentified. General observations from the study: At 0.1 to 3.0 mg/kg, clonal expansion of CD4+ and CD8+ blood T cells had occurred by week 6.

This receptor was taken from an adult with an advanced solid tumor such as melanoma, head and neck, liver or kidney cancer. This sample comprised CD4+ or CD8+ T cells sorted from blood, obtained in a trial of the OX40 agonist ivuxolimab.

The CDR3 DNA follows: TGTGCCAGCAGGACCGGGACTAGTGATGGTACGCAGTATTTT. Translated, it gives CASRTGTSDGTQYF. The chain links TRBV6-6 to TRBJ2-3; 8 bases line up with TRBD2. The CDR3 has 14 amino acids. CDR1 MNHNY and CDR2 SVGAGI come from the germline V gene (reference sequence). The J segment lost 8 bases and the V segment lost 6 bases, leaving 10 bases of the junction unmatched.